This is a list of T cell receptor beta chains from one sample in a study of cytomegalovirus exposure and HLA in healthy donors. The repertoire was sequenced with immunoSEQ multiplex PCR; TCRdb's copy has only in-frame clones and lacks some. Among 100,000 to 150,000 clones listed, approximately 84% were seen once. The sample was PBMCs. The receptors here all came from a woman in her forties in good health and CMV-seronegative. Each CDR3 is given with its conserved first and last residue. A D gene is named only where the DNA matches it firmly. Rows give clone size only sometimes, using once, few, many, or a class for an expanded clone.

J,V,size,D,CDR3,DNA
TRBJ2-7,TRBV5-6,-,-,CASSSRSDGTITYEQYF,TGTGCCAGCAGCTCGAGATCAGACGGGACAATTACCTACGAGCAGTACTTC
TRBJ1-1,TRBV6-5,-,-,CASSESPGLEAFF,TGTGCCAGCAGTGAATCCCCCGGTCTTGAAGCTTTCTTT
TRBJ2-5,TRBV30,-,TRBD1,CASDRDRNQETQYF,TGTGCCTCCGACCGGGACAGAAATCAAGAGACCCAGTACTTC
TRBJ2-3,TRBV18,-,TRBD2,CASSPPSGHTDTQYF,TGTGCCAGCTCACCCCCTAGCGGTCACACAGATACGCAGTATTTT
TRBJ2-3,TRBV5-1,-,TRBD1,CASSLPRGQNTQYF,TGCGCCAGCAGCTTGCCCAGGGGGCAAAATACGCAGTATTTT
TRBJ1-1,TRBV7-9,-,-,CASSPGQWNTEAFF,TGTGCCAGCAGCCCCGGACAGTGGAACACTGAAGCTTTCTTT
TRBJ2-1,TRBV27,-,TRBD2,CASSLATPGLAGAEDEQFF,TGTGCCAGCAGTTTAGCGACACCGGGACTAGCGGGGGCCGAGGATGAGCAGTTCTTC
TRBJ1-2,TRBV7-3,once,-,CASSPQGPQDYGYTF,TGTGCCAGCAGCCCCCAGGGCCCCCAAGACTATGGCTACACCTTC
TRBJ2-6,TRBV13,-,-,CASSQASGANGLTF,TGTGCCAGCAGCCAGGCCTCTGGGGCCAACGGCCTGACTTTC
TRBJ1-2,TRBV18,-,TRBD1,CASSPRDRDGYTF,TGCGCCAGCTCACCACGGGACAGGGACGGCTACACCTTC
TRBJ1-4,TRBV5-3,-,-,CARSLESEDEKLFF,TGTGCCAGAAGCCTCGAGTCGGAGGATGAAAAACTGTTTTTT
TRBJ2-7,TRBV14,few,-,CASSQLSIGGVDEQYF,TGTGCCAGCAGCCAGCTGAGCATAGGAGGGGTCGACGAGCAGTACTTC
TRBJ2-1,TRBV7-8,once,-,CASSPALGSYNEQFF,TGTGCCAGCAGCCCAGCCCTAGGCTCCTACAATGAGCAGTTCTTC
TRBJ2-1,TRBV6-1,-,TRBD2,CASSAPGLVFNEQFF,TGTGCCAGCAGCGCCCCGGGACTAGTGTTCAATGAGCAGTTCTTC
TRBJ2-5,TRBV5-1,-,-,CASSLWAGHQETQYF,TGCGCCAGCAGCTTGTGGGCAGGCCACCAAGAGACCCAGTACTTC
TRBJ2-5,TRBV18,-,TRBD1,CASSLDRGETQYF,TGTGCCAGCTCCCTTGACAGGGGTGAGACCCAGTACTTC
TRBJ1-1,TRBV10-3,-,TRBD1,CAISDKRDREAFF,TGTGCCATCAGTGATAAAAGGGACAGGGAAGCTTTCTTT
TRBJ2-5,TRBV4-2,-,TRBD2,CASSLRTSGGPETQYF,TGTGCCAGCAGCCTTCGGACTAGCGGGGGGCCAGAGACCCAGTACTTC
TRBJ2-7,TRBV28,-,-,CASSRDSTYEQYF,TGTGCCAGCAGTAGAGACAGCACCTACGAGCAGTACTTC
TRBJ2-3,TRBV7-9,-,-,CASSLRTGADTQYF,TGTGCCAGCAGCTTGCGAACGGGGGCAGATACGCAGTATTTT
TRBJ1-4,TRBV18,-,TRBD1,CASSEQGAPNEKLFF,TGTGCCAGCTCAGAGCAGGGGGCGCCTAATGAAAAACTGTTTTTT
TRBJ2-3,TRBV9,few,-,CASSVARRDLSSDTQYF,TGTGCCAGCAGCGTAGCTAGAAGGGACTTGTCGTCAGATACGCAGTATTTT
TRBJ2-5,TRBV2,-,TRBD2,CASSRTSGGEETQYF,TGTGCCAGCAGTCGGACTAGCGGGGGGGAAGAGACCCAGTACTTC
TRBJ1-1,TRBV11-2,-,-,CASSLTEKLEAFF,TGTGCCAGCAGCTTGACAGAAAAACTAGAAGCTTTCTTT
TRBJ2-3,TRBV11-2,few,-,CASSLGERADTQYF,TGTGCCAGCAGCTTAGGGGAGAGGGCAGATACGCAGTATTTT
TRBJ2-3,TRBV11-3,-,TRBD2,CASSQTSGGRGDTQYF,TGTGCCAGCAGCCAAACTAGCGGAGGGAGAGGGGATACGCAGTATTTT
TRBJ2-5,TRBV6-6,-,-,CASRSGNRDQETQYF,TGTGCCAGCAGATCGGGTAACAGGGACCAAGAGACCCAGTACTTC
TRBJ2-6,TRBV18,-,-,CASSLRQLTGANVLTF,TGTGCCAGCTCACTAAGACAGCTAACTGGGGCCAACGTCCTGACTTTC
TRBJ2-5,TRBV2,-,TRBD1,CASSQNRGETQYF,TGTGCCAGCAGTCAGAACAGGGGAGAGACCCAGTACTTC
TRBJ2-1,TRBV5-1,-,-,CASSLAQGTYNEQFF,TGCGCCAGCAGCTTGGCGCAGGGAACCTACAATGAGCAGTTCTTC
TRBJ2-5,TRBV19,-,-,CASRRGTQETQYF,TGTGCCAGTAGGCGAGGCACTCAAGAGACCCAGTACTTC
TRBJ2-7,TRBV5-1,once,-,CASSLGAHDEQYF,TGCGCCAGCAGCTTGGGGGCGCATGACGAGCAGTACTTC
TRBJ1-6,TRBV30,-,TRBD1,CAWSLTTGDSPLHF,TGTGCCTGGAGCCTAACGACAGGGGATTCACCCCTCCACTTT
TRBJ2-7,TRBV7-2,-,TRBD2,CASSLEGTSSYEQYF,TGTGCCAGCAGCTTAGAAGGGACTAGCTCTTACGAGCAGTACTTC
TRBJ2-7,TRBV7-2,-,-,CASSLSTGSYEQYF,TGTGCCAGCAGCTTGAGCACAGGGTCCTACGAGCAGTACTTC
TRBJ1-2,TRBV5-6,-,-,CASSWDGTSNYGYTF,TGTGCCAGCAGCTGGGACGGGACAAGTAACTATGGCTACACCTTC
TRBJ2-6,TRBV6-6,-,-,CASWAGANGLTF,TGTGCCAGCTGGGCTGGGGCCAACGGCCTGACTTTC
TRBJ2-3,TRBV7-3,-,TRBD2,CASSSGGAAATDRQYF,TGTGCCAGCAGCTCCGGGGGGGCAGCAGCCACAGATAGGCAGTATTTT
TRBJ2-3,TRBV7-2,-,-,CASSTAVTSTDTQYF,TGTGCCAGCAGCACAGCGGTGACTAGCACAGATACGCAGTATTTT
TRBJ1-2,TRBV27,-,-,CASSSSAGGGGYGYTF,TGTGCCAGCAGTTCTTCAGCGGGGGGGGGTGGCTATGGCTACACCTTC
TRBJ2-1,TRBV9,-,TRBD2,CASSVDPGGYNEQFF,TGTGCCAGCAGCGTAGATCCGGGAGGCTACAATGAGCAGTTCTTC
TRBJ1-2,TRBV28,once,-,CASSFRNGGYTF,TGTGCCAGCAGTTTCCGAAACGGTGGCTACACCTTC
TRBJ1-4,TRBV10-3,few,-,CAISDGQFNEKLFF,TGTGCCATCAGTGACGGACAGTTCAATGAAAAACTGTTTTTT
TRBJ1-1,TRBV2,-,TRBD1,CASRPPGQGARGTEAFF,TGTGCCAGCAGACCCCCGGGACAGGGGGCGAGGGGCACTGAAGCTTTCTTT
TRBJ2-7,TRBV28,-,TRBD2,CASSSPSGGSYEQYF,TGTGCCAGCAGTTCCCCTAGCGGGGGATCCTACGAGCAGTACTTC
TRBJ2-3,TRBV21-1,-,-,CASSVFAQFPGIHTDTQYF,TGTGCCAGCAGCGTTTTTGCCCAATTTCCGGGAATCCACACAGATACGCAGTATTTT
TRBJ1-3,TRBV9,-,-,CASSDDGGGNTIYF,TGTGCCAGCAGCGACGACGGGGGTGGAAACACCATATATTTT
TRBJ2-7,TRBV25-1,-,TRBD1,CATSGTGGYEQYF,TGTGCCACCTCCGGGACAGGGGGATACGAGCAGTACTTC
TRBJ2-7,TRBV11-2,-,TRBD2,CASSLAGLAGGPVTYEQYF,TGTGCCAGCAGCTTAGCGGGACTAGCGGGGGGGCCGGTAACCTACGAGCAGTACTTC
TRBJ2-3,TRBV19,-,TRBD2,CASSIPSGGLTDTQYF,TGTGCCAGTAGTATCCCTAGCGGGGGACTCACAGATACGCAGTATTTT
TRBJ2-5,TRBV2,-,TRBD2,CASKMGLAKETQYF,TGTGCCAGCAAGATGGGACTAGCTAAAGAGACCCAGTACTTC